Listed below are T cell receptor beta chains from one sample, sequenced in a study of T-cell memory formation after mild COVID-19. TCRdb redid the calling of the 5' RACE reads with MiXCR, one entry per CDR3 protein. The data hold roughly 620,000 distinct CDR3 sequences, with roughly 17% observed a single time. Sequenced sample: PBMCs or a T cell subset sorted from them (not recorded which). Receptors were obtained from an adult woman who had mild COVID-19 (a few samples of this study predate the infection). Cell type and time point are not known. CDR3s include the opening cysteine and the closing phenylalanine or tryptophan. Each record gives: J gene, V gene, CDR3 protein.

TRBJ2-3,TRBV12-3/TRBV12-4,CASSFRRSSDTQYF
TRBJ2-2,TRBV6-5,CASTLGGGFNTGELFF
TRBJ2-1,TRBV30,CAWRGPGQDFNEQFF
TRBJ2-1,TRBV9,CASSVSSGDYNEQFF
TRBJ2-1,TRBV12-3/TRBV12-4,CASGTSGNNEQFF
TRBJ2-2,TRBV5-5,CASSLAGLARNTGELFF
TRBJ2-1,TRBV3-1,CASSQGAWGGEQFF
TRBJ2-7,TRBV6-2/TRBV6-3,CASSTRSLGGSYEQYF
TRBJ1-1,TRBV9,CASSVVPGTGGNTEAFF
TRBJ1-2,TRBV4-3,CASSQDLGLGPGDYGYTF
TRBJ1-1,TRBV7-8,CASSLERGPRNTEAFF
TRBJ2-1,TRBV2,CASSDSGNYNEQFF
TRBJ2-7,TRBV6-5,CASSYSGTGEPYEQYF
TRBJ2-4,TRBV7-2,CASSAPGQGQRNIQYF
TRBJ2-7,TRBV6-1,CASQKWGRGSVYEQYF
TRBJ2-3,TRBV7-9,CASSLGGRSRDTQYF
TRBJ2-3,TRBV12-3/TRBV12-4,CASSLSPLGDTQYF